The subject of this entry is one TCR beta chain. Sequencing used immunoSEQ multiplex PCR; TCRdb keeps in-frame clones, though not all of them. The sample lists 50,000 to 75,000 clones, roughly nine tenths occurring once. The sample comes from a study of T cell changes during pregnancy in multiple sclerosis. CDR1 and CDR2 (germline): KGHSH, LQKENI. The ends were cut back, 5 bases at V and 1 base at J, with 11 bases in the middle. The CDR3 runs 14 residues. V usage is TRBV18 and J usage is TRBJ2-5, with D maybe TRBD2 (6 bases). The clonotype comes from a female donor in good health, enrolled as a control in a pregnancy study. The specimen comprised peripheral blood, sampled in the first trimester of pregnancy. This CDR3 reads CASSSLASQETQYF. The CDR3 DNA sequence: TGTGCCAGCTCATCCCTAGCGAGCCAAGAGACCCAGTACTTC.